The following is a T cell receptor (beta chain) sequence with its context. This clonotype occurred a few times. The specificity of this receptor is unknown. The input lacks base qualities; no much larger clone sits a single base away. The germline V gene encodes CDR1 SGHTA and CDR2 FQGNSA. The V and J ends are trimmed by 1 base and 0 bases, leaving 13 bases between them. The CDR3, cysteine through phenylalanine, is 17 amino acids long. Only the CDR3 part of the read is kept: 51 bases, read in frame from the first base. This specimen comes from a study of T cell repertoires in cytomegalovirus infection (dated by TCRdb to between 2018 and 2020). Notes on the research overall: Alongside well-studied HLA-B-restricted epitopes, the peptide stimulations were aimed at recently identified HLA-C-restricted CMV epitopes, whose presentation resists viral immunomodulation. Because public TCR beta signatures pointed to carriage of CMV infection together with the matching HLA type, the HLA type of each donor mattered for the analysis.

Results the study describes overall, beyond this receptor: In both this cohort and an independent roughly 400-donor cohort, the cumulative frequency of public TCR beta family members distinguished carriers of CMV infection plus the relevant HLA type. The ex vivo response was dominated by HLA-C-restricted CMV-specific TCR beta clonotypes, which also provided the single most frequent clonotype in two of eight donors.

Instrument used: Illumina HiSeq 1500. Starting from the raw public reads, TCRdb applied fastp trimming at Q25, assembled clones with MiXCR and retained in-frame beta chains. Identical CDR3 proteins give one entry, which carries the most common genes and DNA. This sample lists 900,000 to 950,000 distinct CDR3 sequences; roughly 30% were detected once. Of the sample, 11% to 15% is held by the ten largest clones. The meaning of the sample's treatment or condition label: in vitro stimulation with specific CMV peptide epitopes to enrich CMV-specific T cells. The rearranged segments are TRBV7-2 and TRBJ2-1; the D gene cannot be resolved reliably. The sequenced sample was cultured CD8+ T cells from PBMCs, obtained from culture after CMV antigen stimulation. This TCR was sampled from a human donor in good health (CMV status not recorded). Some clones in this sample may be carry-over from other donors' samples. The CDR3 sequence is CASSLGEPSTSYNEQFF. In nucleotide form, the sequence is TGTGCCAGCAGCTTAGGGGAACCAAGTACCTCCTACAATGAGCAGTTCTTC. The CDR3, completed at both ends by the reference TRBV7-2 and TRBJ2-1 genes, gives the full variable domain GAGVSQSPSNKVTEKGKDVELRCDPISGHTALYWYRQSLGQGLEFLIYFQGNSAPDKSGLPSDRFSAERTGGSVSTLTIQRTQQEDSAVYLCASSLGEPSTSYNEQFFGPGTRLTVL.